This T cell receptor (beta chain) was captured by sequencing in a study of blood T cell repertoires in COVID-19. Study-wide context: Whether acute or convalescent, the COVID-19 samples came from the United States, Italy and Spain. The analysed material was cDNA or gDNA that came from T cells, B-cell-depleted T cells, or PBMCs.

Repertoires were generated with immunoSEQ multiplex PCR, while TCRdb's copy carries only in-frame clones and drops some. The sample lists 200,000 to 250,000 clones; just under 90% were seen once. The ends were cut back, 6 bases at V and 3 bases at J, with 9 bases in the middle. Looked up from germline, CDR1 is MNHEY and CDR2 is SVGEGT. This CDR3 has 12 amino acids. Sequenced input: peripheral blood. The clonotype was recovered from a young man with COVID-19, enrolled during active disease. The V call is TRBV6-2 or TRBV6-3, the J call TRBJ2-7, with no clear D. The CDR3 loop reads CASSTLDYEQYF. For the CDR3, the DNA is TGTGCCAGCAGCACGTTAGACTACGAGCAGTACTTC.